One TCR beta chain is described in this entry. Profiling relied on immunoSEQ multiplex PCR, and the TCRdb table lists in-frame clones only, not all of them. The sample holds about 130,000 clones, roughly 87% seen once. The data originate from a study of T cell responses to AZD1222 COVID-19 vaccine. The germline CDR1 and CDR2 sequences are LGHDT and YNNKEL (reference sequence). The germline V and J ends were trimmed by 4 bases and 2 bases, with 11 bases remaining between them. The CDR3 sequence is 14 residues long. This sequence was found in an adult who received the AZD1222 COVID-19 vaccine. The specimen comprised peripheral blood, sampled 28 days after the second AZD1222 dose. The chain is built from TRBV3-1 (or the pseudogene TRBV3-2) and TRBJ1-2; no clear D gene. The CDR3 DNA follows: TGTGCCAGCAGCCCAGGTCGAGGGAACTATGGCTACACCTTC. Its translation is CASSPGRGNYGYTF.